These T cell receptor beta chains were read from a single sample in a study of beta chain features in type 1 diabetes. Assay: immunoSEQ multiplex PCR; the TCRdb copy retains only in-frame clones and omits some. The data show 250,000 or so clones, with 20% seen just once and 0.025% to 0.035% held by the top ten. The sample consisted of naive CD4+ T cells from blood. The source of these receptors is a woman aged 40 to 50 with type 1 diabetes. Each CDR3 is given with its conserved first and last residue. D genes are given only for firm matches. The listing skips clone size in some rows; elsewhere it reads once, few, many or a size class.

J gene: TRBJ2-2
clone size: .
D gene: .
V gene: TRBV9
CDR3 DNA: TGTGCCAGCAGCTCAGGCGAACACACCGGGGAGCTGTTTTTT
CDR3 protein: CASSSGEHTGELFF

J gene: TRBJ1-1
clone size: few
D gene: .
V gene: TRBV29-1
CDR3 DNA: TGCAGCGTTGTTGCGGCGATGAACACTGAAGCTTTCTTT
CDR3 protein: CSVVAAMNTEAFF

J gene: TRBJ2-3
clone size: .
D gene: TRBD1
V gene: TRBV5-1
CDR3 DNA: TGCGCCAGCAGCCCAGGGACAGGCCGCACAGATACGCAGTATTTT
CDR3 protein: CASSPGTGRTDTQYF

J gene: TRBJ2-3
clone size: .
D gene: TRBD2
V gene: TRBV9
CDR3 DNA: TGTGCCAGCAGCCTGGGACTAGCGGGAGTAGTGGATACGCAGTATTTT
CDR3 protein: CASSLGLAGVVDTQYF

J gene: TRBJ2-1
clone size: few
D gene: TRBD2
V gene: TRBV28
CDR3 DNA: TGTGCCAGCAGCTCCTCACTAGCGGGAGATAATGAGCAGTTCTTC
CDR3 protein: CASSSSLAGDNEQFF

J gene: TRBJ2-5
clone size: .
D gene: TRBD1
V gene: TRBV4-2
CDR3 DNA: TGTGCCAGCAGCCACGTCCCGGGACAGGGGGATCAAGAGACCCAGTACTTC
CDR3 protein: CASSHVPGQGDQETQYF

J gene: TRBJ2-2
clone size: .
D gene: .
V gene: TRBV28
CDR3 DNA: TGTGCCAGCAGTTTCTGGGGGCAGAACACCGGGGAGCTGTTTTTT
CDR3 protein: CASSFWGQNTGELFF

J gene: TRBJ1-1
clone size: .
D gene: .
V gene: TRBV5-6
CDR3 DNA: TGTGCCAGCAGCTCCGACCCGGGTCCCCCCGGTGCGAACACTGAAGCTTTCTTT
CDR3 protein: CASSSDPGPPGANTEAFF

J gene: TRBJ2-5
clone size: once
D gene: .
V gene: TRBV7-9
CDR3 DNA: TGTGCCAGCAGCTCCTCGGGGGTAGAAGAGACCCAGTACTTC
CDR3 protein: CASSSSGVEETQYF

J gene: TRBJ1-5
clone size: .
D gene: .
V gene: TRBV7-2
CDR3 DNA: TGTGCCAGCAGCTTTTTCGGACAGTCCAATCAGCCCCAGCATTTT
CDR3 protein: CASSFFGQSNQPQHF

J gene: TRBJ2-7
clone size: few
D gene: .
V gene: TRBV11-1
CDR3 DNA: TGTGCCAGCAGCCGGACTGATACCTACGAGCAGTACTTC
CDR3 protein: CASSRTDTYEQYF

J gene: TRBJ2-1
clone size: .
D gene: TRBD2
V gene: TRBV2
CDR3 DNA: TGTGCCAGCAGCCTCGATAGCGGGACCGGCCAGTTCTTC
CDR3 protein: CASSLDSGTGQFF

J gene: TRBJ2-7
clone size: few
D gene: .
V gene: TRBV7-9
CDR3 DNA: TGTGCCAGCAGCTCATCCGGGGTCGGCTACGAGCAGTACTTC
CDR3 protein: CASSSSGVGYEQYF

J gene: TRBJ2-1
clone size: few
D gene: .
V gene: TRBV28
CDR3 DNA: TGTGCCAGCAGTTTGGGCTCGTACAATGAGCAGTTCTTC
CDR3 protein: CASSLGSYNEQFF

J gene: TRBJ1-2
clone size: few
D gene: .
V gene: TRBV7-2
CDR3 DNA: TGTGCCAGCAGTCCGGCGGGGGGAAATGGCTACACCTTC
CDR3 protein: CASSPAGGNGYTF

J gene: TRBJ2-7
clone size: .
D gene: .
V gene: TRBV20-1
CDR3 DNA: TGCAGTGCTAGAGGGGGAGCCGAGCAGTACTTC
CDR3 protein: CSARGGAEQYF

J gene: TRBJ2-3
clone size: .
D gene: .
V gene: TRBV9
CDR3 DNA: TGTGCCAGCAGCGTATCCTCAGATACGCAGTATTTT
CDR3 protein: CASSVSSDTQYF

J gene: TRBJ2-7
clone size: few
D gene: TRBD1
V gene: TRBV9
CDR3 DNA: TGTGCCAGCAGCGTCCTACAGGGGACCGAGCAGTACTTC
CDR3 protein: CASSVLQGTEQYF

J gene: TRBJ1-4
clone size: few
D gene: .
V gene: TRBV18
CDR3 DNA: TGTGCCAGCTCACCACGATTGACTCACGCAGATGAAAAACTGTTTTTT
CDR3 protein: CASSPRLTHADEKLFF